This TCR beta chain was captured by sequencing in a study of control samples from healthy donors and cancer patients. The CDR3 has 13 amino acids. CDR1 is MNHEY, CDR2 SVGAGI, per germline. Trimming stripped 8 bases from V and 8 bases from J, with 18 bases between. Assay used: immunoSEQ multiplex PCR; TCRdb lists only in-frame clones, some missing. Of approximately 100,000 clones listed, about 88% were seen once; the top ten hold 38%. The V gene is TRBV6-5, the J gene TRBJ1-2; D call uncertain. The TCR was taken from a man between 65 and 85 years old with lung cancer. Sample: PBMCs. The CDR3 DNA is TGTGCCAGCGGCACTTCGGCAGGCGGCGGCTACACCTTC. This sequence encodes CASGTSAGGGYTF.